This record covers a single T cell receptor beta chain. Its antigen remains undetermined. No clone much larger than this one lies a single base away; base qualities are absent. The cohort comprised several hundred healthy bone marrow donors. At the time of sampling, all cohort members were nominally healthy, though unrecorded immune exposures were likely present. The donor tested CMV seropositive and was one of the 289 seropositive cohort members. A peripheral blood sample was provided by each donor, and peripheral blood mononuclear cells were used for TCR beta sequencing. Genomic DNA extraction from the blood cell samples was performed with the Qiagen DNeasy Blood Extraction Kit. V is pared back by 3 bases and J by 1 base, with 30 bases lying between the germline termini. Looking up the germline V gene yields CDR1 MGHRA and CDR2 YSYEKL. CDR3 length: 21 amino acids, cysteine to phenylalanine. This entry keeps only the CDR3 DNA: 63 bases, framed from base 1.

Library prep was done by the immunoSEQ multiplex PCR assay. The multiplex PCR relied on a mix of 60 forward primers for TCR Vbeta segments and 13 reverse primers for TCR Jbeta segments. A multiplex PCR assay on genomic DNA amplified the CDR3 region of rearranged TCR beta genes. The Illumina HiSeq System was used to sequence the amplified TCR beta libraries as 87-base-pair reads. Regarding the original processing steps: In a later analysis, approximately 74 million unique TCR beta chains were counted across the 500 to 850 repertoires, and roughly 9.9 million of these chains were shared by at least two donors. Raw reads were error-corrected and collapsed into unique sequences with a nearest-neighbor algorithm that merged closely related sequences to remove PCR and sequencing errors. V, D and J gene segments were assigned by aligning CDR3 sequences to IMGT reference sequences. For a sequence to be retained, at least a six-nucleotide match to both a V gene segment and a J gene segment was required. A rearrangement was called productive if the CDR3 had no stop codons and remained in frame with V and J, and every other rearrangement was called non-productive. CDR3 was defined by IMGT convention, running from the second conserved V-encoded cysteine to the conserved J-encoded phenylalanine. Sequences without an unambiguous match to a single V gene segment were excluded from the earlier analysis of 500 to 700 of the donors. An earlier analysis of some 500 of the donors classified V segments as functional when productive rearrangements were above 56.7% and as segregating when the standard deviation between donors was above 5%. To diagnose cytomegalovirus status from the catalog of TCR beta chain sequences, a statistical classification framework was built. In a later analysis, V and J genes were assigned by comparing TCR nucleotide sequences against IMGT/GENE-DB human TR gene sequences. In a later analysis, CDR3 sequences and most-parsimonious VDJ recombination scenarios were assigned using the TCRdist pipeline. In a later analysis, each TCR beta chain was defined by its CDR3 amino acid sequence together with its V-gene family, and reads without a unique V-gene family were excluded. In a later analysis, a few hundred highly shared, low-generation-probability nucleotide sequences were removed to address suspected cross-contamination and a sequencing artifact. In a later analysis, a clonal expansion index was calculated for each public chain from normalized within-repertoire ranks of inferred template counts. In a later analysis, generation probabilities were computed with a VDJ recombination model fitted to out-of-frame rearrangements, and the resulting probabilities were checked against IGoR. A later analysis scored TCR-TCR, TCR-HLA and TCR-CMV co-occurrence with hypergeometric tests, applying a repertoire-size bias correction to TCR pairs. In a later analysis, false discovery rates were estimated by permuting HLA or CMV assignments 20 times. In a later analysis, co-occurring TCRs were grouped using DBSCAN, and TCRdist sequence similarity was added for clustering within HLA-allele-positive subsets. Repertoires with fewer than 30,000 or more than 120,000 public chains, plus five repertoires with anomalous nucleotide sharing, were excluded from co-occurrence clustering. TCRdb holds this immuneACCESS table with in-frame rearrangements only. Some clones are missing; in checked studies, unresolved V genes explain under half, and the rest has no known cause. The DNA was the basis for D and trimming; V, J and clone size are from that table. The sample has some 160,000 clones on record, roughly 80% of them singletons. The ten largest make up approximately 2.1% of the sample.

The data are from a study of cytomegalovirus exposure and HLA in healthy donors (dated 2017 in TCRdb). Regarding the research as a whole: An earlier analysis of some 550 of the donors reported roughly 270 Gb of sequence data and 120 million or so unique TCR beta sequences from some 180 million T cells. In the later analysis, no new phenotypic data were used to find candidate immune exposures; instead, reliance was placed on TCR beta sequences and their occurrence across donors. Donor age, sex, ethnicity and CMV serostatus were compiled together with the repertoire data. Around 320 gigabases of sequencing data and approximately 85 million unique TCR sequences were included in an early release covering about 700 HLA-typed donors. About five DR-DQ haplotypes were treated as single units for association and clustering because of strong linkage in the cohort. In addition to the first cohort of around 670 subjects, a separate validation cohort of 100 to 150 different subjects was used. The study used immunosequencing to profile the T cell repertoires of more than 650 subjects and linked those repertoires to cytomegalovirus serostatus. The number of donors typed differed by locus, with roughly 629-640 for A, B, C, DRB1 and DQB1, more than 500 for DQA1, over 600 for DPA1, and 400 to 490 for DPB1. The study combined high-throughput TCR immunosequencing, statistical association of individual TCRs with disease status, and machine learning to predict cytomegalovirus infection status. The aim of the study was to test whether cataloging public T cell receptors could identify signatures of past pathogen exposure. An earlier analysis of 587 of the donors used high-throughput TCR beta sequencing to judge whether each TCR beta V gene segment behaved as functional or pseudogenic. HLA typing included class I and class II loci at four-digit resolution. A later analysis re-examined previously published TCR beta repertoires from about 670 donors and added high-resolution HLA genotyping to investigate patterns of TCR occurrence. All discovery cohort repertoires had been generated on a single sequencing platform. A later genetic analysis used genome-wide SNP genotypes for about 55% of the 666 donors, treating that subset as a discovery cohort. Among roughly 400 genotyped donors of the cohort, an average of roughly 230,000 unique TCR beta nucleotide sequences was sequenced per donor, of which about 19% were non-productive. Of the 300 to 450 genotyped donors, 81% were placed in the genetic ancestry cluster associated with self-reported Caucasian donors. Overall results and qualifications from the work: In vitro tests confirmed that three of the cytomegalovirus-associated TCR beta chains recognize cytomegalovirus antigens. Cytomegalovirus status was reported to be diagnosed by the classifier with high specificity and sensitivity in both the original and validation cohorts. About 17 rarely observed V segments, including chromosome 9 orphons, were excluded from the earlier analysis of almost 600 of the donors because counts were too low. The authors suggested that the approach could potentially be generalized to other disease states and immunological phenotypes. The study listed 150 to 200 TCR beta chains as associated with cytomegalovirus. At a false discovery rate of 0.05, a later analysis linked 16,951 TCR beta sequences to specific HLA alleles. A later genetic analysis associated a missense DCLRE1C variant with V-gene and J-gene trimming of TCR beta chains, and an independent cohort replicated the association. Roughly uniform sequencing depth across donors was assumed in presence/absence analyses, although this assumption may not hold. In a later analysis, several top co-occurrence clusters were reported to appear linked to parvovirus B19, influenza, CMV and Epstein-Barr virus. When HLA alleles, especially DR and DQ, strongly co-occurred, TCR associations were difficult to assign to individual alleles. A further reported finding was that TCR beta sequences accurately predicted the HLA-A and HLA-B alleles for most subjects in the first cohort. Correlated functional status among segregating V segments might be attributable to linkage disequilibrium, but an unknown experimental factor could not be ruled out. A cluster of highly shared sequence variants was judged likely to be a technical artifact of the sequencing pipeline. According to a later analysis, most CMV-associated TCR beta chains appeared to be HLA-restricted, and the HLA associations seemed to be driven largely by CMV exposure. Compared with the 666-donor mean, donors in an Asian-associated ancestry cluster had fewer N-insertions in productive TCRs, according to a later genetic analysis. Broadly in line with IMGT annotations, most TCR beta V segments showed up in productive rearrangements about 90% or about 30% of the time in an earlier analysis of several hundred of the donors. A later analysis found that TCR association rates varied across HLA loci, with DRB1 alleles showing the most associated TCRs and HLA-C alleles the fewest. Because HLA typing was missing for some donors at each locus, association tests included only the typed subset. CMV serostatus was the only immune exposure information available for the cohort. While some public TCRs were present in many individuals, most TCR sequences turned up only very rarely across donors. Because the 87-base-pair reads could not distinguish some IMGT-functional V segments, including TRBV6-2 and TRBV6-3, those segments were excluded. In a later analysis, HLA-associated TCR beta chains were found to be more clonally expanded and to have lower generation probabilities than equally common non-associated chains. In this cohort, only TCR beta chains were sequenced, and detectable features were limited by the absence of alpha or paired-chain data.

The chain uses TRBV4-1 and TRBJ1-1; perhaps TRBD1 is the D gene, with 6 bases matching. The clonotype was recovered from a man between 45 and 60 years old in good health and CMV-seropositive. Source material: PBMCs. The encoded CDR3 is CASSHLGRGGVWGLQNTEAFF. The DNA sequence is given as TGCGCCAGCAGCCACCTAGGGAGGGGGGGTGTGTGGGGGCTGCAGAACACTGAAGCTTTCTTT.